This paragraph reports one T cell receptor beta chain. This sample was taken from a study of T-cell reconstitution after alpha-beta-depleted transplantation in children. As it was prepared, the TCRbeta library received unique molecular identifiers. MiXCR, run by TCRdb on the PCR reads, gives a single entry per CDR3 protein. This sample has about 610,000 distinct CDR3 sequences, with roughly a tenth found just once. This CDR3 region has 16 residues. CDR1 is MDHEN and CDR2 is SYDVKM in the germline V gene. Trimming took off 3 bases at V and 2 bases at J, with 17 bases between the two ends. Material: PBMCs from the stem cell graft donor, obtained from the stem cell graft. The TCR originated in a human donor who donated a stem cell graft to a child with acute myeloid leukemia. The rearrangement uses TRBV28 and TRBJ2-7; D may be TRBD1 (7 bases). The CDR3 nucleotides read TGTGCCAGCAGTTTTCTCCAGGGGGGCACCCCCTACGAGCAGTACTTC. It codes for CASSFLQGGTPYEQYF. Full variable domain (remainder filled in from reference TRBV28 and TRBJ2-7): DVKVTQSSRYLVKRTGEKVFLECVQDMDHENMFWYRQDPGLGLRLIYFSYDVKMKEKGDIPEGYSVSREKKERFSLILESASTNQTSMYLCASSFLQGGTPYEQYFGPGTRLTVT.